This T cell receptor (beta chain) was documented in a study of T cell responses to AZD1222 COVID-19 vaccine (dated by TCRdb to 2020 to 2022). For the wider study: Because spike-specific TCR depth and breadth did not differ between the two schedules, AZD1222 recipients who got a second dose at roughly 4 weeks were pooled with those who got a second dose at roughly 12 weeks. TCR sequencing covered more than 230 trial participants: approximately 200 given two doses of AZD1222 and about 26 given two doses of MenACWY control vaccine. Trial participants were enrolled into age subgroups of 18-55, 56-69 and 70-plus years, which contained about 150, 28 and 57 TCR-sequenced participants, respectively. Summary of the overall study and its limitations: Vaccine-associated CD4 TCRs spanned the whole spike protein, with dominant responses in regions 160-218 and 743-854. In the small 56-69-year group, the increase in depth fell short of significance, most likely because of low power. Conclusions about previously exposed vaccinees are limited, since just six AZD1222 recipients were seropositive for SARS-CoV-2 at baseline. Participants were mostly white British and included more females than males, and it was suggested by the authors that clonal diversity may have been underestimated. After two AZD1222 doses, both the breadth and the depth of spike-specific TCRs were significantly higher than at day 0 and than in MenACWY recipients. Because no samples from the day 14 peak response were available, repertoires could be characterized only after the peak T cell response. Reportedly, almost half of the unique spike-specific TCRs recognized epitopes lying outside the regions that are mutated in the B.1.351 and B.1.1.7 variants.

Points on this clone: What this receptor recognizes is not known. The input lacks base qualities; no much larger clone sits a single base away.

The CDR3 regions of human TCRbeta chains were analyzed by immunosequencing. The original pipeline was this. TCRs in the repertoires were matched against a reference library of SARS-CoV-2-specific TCRs that had been generated with the MIRA antigen-specificity platform. Breadth was defined as the fraction of unique TCRs that were SARS-CoV-2-associated, and depth was defined as the fraction of total T cells that were SARS-CoV-2-associated. Each spike-specific TCR was assigned to its reactive spike region and to a CD4 or CD8 class using the MIRA data. Log10-transformed breadth and depth values were compared by one-way ANOVA with Sidak's multiple comparisons tests. The immuneACCESS repertoire file appears here via TCRdb, limited to in-frame rearrangements. These files lack a portion of the clones; in checked studies, under half of the deficit traces to unresolved V genes, and the cause of the others is not known. From that table come the V and J calls and clone size; the DNA was used to work out D and trimming. This sample gives approximately 97,000 clones in total; roughly nine tenths of them show up just once. The top ten clones comprise 6.5% to 8.5% of the sample.

Interpreted using the paper, the time point label stands for: baseline before first vaccination. Vaccinee samples came from UK trials COV001 and COV002, including a single-blind randomized controlled phase 2/3 trial of AZD1222 (ChAdOx1 nCoV-19) in healthy adults. For TCRbeta chain sequencing, PBMC samples were collected from trial participants at day 0 and at day 28 after the second dose. There are 16 amino acids in the CDR3, from cysteine to phenylalanine inclusive. This entry keeps only the CDR3 DNA: 48 bases, framed from base 1. The germline V gene gives CDR1 as LGHNA and CDR2 as YNFKEQ. The junction carries 19 bases between V and J, which are trimmed by 4 bases and 6 bases respectively.

The starting material was peripheral blood, obtained on day 0 of AZD1222 vaccination. The receptor was derived from an adult in good health. The rearrangement joined TRBV4-2 to TRBJ1-5, with TRBD1 as a weak D call on 6 bases. CDR3 reads: CASSRERGAQGQPQHF. The DNA sequence is as follows: TGTGCCAGCAGCCGAGAGAGGGGGGCGCAGGGTCAGCCCCAGCATTTT.